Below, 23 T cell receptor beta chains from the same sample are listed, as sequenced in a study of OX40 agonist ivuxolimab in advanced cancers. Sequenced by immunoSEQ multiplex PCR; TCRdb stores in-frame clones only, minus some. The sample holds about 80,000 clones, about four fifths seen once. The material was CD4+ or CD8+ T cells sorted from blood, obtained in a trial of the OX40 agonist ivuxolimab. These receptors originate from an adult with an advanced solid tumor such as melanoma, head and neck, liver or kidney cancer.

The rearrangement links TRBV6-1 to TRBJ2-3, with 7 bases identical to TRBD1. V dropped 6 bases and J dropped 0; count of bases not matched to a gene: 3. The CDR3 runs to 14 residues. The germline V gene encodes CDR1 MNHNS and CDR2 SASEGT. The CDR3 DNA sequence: TGTGCCAGCAGACAGGGGCGGAGCACAGATACGCAGTATTTT. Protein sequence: CASRQGRSTDTQYF.

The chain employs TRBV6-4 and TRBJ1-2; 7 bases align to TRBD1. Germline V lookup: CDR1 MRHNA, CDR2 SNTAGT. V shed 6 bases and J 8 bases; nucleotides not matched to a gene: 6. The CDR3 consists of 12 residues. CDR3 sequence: CASRHRQGGYTF. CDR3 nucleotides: TGTGCCAGCAGACATAGACAGGGAGGCTACACCTTC.

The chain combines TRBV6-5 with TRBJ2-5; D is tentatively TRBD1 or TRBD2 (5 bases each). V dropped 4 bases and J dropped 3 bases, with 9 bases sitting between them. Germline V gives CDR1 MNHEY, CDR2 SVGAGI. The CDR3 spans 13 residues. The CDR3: CASSFLGEETQYF. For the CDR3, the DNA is TGTGCCAGCAGTTTTCTGGGGGAAGAGACCCAGTACTTC.

DNA of the CDR3: TGTGCCTGGAGTAGGAGGGGGTCTGACACTGAAGCTTTCTTT. Protein product: CAWSRRGSDTEAFF. This rearrangement joins TRBV30 to TRBJ1-1; D is possibly TRBD1 (6 bases). The length of the CDR3 is 14 residues. Trimming pared 2 bases from V and 3 bases from J, leaving 13 bases between. Germline loops: CDR1 GTSNPN, CDR2 SVGIG (reference sequence).

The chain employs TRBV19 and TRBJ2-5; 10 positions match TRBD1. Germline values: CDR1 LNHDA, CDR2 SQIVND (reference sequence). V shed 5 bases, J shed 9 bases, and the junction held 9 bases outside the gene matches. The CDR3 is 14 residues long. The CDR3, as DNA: TGTGCCAGTAGTCGGACAGGGGGGGCGGCGGCCCAGTACTTC. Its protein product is CASSRTGGAAAQYF.

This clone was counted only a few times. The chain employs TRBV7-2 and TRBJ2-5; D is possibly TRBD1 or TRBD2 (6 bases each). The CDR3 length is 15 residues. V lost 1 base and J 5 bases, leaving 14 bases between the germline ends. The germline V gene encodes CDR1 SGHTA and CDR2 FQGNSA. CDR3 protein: CASSLGLGGGETQYF. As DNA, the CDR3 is TGTGCCAGCAGCTTAGGGTTAGGGGGAGGTGAGACCCAGTACTTC.

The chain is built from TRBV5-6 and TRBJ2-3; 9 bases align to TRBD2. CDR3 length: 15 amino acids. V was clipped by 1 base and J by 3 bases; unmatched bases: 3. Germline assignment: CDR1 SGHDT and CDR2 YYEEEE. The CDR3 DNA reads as TGTGCCAGCAGCTTGAATAGCGGGGGAACAGATACGCAGTATTTT. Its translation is CASSLNSGGTDTQYF. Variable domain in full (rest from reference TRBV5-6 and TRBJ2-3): DAGVTQSPTHLIKTRGQQVTLRCSPKSGHDTVSWYQQALGQGPQFIFQYYEEEERQRGNFPDRFSGHQFPNYSSELNVNALLLGDSALYLCASSLNSGGTDTQYFGPGTRLTVL.

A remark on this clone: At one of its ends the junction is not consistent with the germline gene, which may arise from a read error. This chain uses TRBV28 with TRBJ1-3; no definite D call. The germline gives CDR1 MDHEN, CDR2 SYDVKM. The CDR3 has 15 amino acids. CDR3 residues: CASSFKGTSGNAIYF. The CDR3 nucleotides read TGTGCCAGCAGTTTTAAGGGAACATCCGGAAACGCCATATATTTT.

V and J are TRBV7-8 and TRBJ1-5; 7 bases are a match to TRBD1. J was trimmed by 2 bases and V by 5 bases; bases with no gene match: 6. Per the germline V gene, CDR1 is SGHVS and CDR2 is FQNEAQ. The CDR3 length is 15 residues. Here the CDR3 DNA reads TGTGCCAGCAGCAGACAGGGCTGGGGCAATCAGCCCCAGCATTTT. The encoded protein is CASSRQGWGNQPQHF.

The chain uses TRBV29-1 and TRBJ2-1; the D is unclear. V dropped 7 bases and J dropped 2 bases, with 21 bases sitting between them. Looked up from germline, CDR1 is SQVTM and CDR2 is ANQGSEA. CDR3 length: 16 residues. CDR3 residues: CSALGVLIPPYNEQFF. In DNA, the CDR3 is TGCAGCGCGCTGGGTGTGTTAATACCGCCCTACAATGAGCAGTTCTTC.

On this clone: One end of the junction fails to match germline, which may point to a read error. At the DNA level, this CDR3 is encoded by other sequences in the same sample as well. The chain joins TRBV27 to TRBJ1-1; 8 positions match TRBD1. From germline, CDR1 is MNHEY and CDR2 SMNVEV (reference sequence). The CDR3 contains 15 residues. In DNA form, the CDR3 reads TGCGCCAGCAGTTTTGGGGACAGGTCTATAGGTGAAGCTTTCTTT. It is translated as CASSFGDRSIGEAFF.

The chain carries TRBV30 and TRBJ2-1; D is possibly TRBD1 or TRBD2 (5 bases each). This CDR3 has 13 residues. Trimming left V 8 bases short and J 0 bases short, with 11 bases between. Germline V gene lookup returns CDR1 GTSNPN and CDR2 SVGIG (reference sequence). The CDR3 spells CAAMRGSYNEQFF. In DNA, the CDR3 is TGTGCCGCTATGAGGGGCTCCTACAATGAGCAGTTCTTC.

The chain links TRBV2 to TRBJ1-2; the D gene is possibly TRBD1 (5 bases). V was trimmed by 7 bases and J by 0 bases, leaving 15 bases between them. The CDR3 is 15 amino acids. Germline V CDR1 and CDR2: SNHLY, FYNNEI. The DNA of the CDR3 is TGTGCCAGCATAGGGGACCTGGGAGCTAACTATGGCTACACCTTC. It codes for CASIGDLGANYGYTF.

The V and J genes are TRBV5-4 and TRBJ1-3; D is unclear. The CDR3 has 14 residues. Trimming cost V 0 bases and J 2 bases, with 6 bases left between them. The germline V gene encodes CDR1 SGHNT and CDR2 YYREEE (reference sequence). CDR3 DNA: TGTGCCAGCAGCTTGGAAGGGACTGGAAACACCATATATTTT. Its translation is CASSLEGTGNTIYF.

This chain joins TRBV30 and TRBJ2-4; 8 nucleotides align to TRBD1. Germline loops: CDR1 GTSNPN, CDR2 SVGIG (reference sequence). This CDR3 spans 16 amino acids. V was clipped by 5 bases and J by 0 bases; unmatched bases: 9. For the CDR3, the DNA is TGTGCCTGGTCATTGGACAGGGCTATAGCCAAAAACATTCAGTACTTC. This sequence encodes CAWSLDRAIAKNIQYF.

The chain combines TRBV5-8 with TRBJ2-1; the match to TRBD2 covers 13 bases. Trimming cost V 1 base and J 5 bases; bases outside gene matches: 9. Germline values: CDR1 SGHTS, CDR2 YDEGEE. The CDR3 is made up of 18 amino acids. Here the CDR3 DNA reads TGTGCCAGCAGCTTGTATCTAGCCGGGACTAGCGGGGACAATGAGCAGTTCTTC. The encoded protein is CASSLYLAGTSGDNEQFF. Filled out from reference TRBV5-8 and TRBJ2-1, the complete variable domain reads EAGVTQSPTHLIKTRGQQATLRCSPISGHTSVYWYQQALGLGLQFLLWYDEGEERNRGNFPPRFSGRQFPNYSSELNVNALELEDSALYLCASSLYLAGTSGDNEQFFGPGTRLTVL.

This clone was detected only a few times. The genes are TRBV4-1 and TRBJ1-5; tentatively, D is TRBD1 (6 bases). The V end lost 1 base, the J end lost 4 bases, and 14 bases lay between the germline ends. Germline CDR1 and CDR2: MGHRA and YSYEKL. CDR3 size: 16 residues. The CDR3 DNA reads TGCGCCAGCAGCCAAGGGGGGCTACAAGCAAATCAGCCCCAGCATTTT. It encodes CASSQGGLQANQPQHF.

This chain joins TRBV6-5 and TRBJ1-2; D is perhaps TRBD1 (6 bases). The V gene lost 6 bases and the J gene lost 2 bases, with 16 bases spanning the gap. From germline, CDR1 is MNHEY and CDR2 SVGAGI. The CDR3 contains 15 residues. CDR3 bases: TGTGCCAGCAGCTCACTAGGGGGGGGAAACTATGGCTACACCTTC. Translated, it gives CASSSLGGGNYGYTF.

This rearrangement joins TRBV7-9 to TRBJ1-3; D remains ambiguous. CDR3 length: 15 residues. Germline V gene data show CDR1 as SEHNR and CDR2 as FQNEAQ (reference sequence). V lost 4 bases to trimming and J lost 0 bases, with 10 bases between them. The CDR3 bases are TGTGCCAGCAGCTCACTTCGGAGCTCTGGAAACACCATATATTTT. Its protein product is CASSSLRSSGNTIYF. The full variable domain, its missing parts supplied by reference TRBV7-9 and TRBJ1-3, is DTGVSQNPRHKITKRGQNVTFRCDPISEHNRLYWYRQTLGQGPEFLTYFQNEAQLEKSRLLSDRFSAERPKGSFSTLEIQRTEQGDSAMYLCASSSLRSSGNTIYFGEGSWLTVV.

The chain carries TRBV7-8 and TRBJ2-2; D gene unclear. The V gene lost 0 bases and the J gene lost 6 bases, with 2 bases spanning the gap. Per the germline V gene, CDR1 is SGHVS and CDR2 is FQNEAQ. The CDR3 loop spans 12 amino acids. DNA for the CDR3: TGTGCCAGCAGCTTAGCTGCCGGGGAGCTGTTTTTT. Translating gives CASSLAAGELFF. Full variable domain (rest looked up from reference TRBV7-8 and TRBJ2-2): GAGVSQSPRYKVAKRGQDVALRCDPISGHVSLFWYQQALGQGPEFLTYFQNEAQLDKSGLPSDRFFAERPEGSVSTLKIQRTQQEDSAVYLCASSLAAGELFFGEGSRLTVL.

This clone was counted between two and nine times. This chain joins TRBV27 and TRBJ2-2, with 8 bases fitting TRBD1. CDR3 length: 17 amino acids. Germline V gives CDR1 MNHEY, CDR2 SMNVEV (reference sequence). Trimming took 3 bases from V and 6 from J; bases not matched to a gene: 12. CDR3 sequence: CASSFLDPTGGAGELFF. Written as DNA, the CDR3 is TGTGCCAGCAGTTTCCTCGATCCCACAGGGGGTGCCGGGGAGCTGTTTTTT.

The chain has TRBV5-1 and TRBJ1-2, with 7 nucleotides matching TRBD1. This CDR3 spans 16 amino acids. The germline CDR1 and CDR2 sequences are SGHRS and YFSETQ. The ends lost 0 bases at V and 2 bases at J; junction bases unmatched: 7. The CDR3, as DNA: TGCGCCAGCAGCTTGGAGGGGGCCACGGGGAACTATGGCTACACCTTC. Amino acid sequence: CASSLEGATGNYGYTF.

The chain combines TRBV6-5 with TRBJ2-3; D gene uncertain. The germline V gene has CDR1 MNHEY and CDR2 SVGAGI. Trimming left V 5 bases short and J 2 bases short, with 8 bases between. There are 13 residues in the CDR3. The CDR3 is CASSRKVTDTQYF. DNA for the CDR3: TGTGCCAGCAGTCGTAAGGTCACAGATACGCAGTATTTT.